This TCR beta chain emerged from a study of blood T cell repertoires in COVID-19. Trimming removed 4 bases from V and 9 bases from J; junction bases left unmatched: 10. Germline V gives CDR1 SGHDT, CDR2 YYEEEE. This CDR3 spans 17 amino acids. This table comes from immunoSEQ multiplex PCR, and its TCRdb copy is limited to in-frame clones, with some not included. The sample consists of 100,000 to 150,000 clones, around four fifths of them appearing once. The sample comprised peripheral blood. J is TRBJ2-1 and V is TRBV5-6; 16 bases match TRBD2. This clonotype originated in a human donor in a cohort sampled during active COVID-19. CDR3 bases: TGTGCCAGCAGCCCACCCCGGGGACTAGCGGGGGGGCGTGAGCAGTTCTTC. Residues: CASSPPRGLAGGREQFF. Variable domain in full (rest from reference TRBV5-6 and TRBJ2-1): DAGVTQSPTHLIKTRGQQVTLRCSPKSGHDTVSWYQQALGQGPQFIFQYYEEEERQRGNFPDRFSGHQFPNYSSELNVNALLLGDSALYLCASSPPRGLAGGREQFFGPGTRLTVL.